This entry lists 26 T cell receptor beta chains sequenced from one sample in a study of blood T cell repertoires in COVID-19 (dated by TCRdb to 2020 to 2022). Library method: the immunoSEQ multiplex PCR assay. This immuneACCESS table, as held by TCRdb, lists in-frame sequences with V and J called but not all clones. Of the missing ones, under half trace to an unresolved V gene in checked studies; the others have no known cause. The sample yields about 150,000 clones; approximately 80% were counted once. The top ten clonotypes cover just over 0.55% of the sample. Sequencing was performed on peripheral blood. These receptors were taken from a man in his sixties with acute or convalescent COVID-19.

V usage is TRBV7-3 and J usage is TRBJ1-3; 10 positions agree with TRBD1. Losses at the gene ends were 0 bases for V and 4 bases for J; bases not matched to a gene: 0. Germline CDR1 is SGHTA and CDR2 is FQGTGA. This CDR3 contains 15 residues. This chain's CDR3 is CASSLTGQGGNTIYF. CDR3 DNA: TGTGCCAGCAGCTTAACGGGACAGGGGGGAAACACCATATATTTT.

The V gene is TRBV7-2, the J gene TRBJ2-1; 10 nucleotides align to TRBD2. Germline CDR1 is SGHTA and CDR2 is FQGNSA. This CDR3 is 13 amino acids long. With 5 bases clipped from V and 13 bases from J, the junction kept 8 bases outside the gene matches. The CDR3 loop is CASSQGLAGDQFF. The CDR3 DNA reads TGTGCCAGCAGCCAAGGGCTAGCGGGGGATCAGTTCTTC.

The CDR3 nucleotides are TGCAGCGCCAGACAGGTTGGCGGGGAGCTGTTTTTT. Its translation: CSARQVGGELFF. The rearrangement links TRBV29-1 to TRBJ2-2, with D possibly TRBD1 on 6 matching bases. The V gene lost 7 bases and the J gene lost 7 bases, with 13 bases spanning the gap. The V gene's germline CDR1 is SQVTM and CDR2 ANQGSEA. The CDR3 length is 12 residues.

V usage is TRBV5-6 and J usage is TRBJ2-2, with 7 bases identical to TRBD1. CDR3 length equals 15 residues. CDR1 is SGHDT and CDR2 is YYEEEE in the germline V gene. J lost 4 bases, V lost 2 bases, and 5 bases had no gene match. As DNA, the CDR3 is TGTGCCAGCAGCTTAGTCGACAGGGCCACCGGGGAGCTGTTTTTT. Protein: CASSLVDRATGELFF.

CDR3 sequence: CASSLRLAGGNYIYNEQFF. In DNA form, the CDR3 reads TGTGCCAGCAGTTTGAGATTGGCGGGGGGCAATTATATATACAATGAGCAGTTCTTC. This chain uses TRBV27 with TRBJ2-1; 8 bases align to TRBD2. The CDR3 is 19 amino acids. Trimming cost V 3 bases and J 4 bases; bases outside gene matches: 17. Germline V lookup: CDR1 MNHEY, CDR2 SMNVEV (reference sequence).

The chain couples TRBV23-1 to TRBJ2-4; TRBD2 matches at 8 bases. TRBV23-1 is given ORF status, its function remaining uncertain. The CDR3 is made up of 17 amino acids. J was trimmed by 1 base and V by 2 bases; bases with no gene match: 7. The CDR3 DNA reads TGCGCCAGCAGTCAAGGGCCGCGGGAGGAGGCCAAAAACATTCAGTACTTC. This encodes CASSQGPREEAKNIQYF.

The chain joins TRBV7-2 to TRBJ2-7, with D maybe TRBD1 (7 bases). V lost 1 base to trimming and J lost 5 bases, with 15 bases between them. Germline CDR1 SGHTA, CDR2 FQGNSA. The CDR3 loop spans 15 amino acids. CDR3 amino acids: CASSLEGAGFHEQYF. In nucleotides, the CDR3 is TGTGCCAGCAGCTTAGAGGGGGCGGGGTTCCACGAGCAGTACTTC. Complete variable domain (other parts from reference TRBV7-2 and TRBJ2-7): GAGVSQSPSNKVTEKGKDVELRCDPISGHTALYWYRQSLGQGLEFLIYFQGNSAPDKSGLPSDRFSAERTGGSVSTLTIQRTQQEDSAVYLCASSLEGAGFHEQYFGPGTRLTVT.

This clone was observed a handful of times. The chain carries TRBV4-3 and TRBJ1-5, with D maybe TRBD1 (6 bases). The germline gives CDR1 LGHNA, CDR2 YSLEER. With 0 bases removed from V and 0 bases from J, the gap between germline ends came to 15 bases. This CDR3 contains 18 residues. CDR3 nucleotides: TGCGCCAGCAGCCAAGATCTCCCTACAGGGTTTAGCAATCAGCCCCAGCATTTT. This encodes CASSQDLPTGFSNQPQHF.

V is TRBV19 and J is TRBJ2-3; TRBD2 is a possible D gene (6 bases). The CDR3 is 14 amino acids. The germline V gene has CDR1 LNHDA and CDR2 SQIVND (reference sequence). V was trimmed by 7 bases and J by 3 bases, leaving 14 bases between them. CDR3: CASKGPAGTDTQYF. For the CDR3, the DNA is TGTGCCAGTAAAGGGCCCGCGGGGACAGATACGCAGTATTTT.

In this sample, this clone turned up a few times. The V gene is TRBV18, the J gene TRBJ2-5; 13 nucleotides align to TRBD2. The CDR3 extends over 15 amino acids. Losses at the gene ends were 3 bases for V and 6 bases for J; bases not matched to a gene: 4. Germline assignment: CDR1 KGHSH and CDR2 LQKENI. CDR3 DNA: TGTGCCAGCTCACCGGGACTAGCGGGGACGCAGACCCAGTACTTC. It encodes CASSPGLAGTQTQYF. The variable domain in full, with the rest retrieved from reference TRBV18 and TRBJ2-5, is NAGVMQNPRHLVRRRGQEARLRCSPMKGHSHVYWYRQLPEEGLKFMVYLQKENIIDESGMPKERFSAEFPKEGPSILRIQQVVRGDSAAYFCASSPGLAGTQTQYFGPGTRLLVL.

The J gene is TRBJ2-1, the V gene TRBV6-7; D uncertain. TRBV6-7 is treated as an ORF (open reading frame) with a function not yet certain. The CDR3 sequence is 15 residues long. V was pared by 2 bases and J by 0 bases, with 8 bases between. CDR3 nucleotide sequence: TGTGCCAGCAGTTACCCCCCAGGCTCCTACAATGAGCAGTTCTTC. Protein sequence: CASSYPPGSYNEQFF.

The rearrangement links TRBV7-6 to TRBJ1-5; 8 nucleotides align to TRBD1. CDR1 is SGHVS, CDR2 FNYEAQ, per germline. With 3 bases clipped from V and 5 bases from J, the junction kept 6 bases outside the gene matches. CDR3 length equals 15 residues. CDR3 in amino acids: CASSFKTGVDQPQHF. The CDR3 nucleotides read TGTGCCAGCAGCTTCAAGACAGGGGTAGATCAGCCCCAGCATTTT.

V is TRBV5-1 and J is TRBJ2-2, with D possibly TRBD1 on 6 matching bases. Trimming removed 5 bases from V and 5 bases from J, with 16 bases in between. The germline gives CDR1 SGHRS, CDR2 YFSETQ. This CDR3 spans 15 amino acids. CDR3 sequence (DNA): TGCGCCAGCAGTCTGTACCTACAGGGTACCGGGGAGCTGTTTTTT. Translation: CASSLYLQGTGELFF.

CDR3 loop: CASSFRLAGVSDTQYF. CDR3 DNA: TGTGCCAGCAGCTTCCGACTAGCGGGCGTGTCAGATACGCAGTATTTT. The chain links TRBV5-5 to TRBJ2-3; TRBD2 aligns across 10 bases. Germline CDR1 is SGHKS and CDR2 is YYEKEE (reference sequence). This CDR3 region has 16 residues. V was pared by 2 bases and J by 4 bases, with 7 bases of the junction left unmatched. The whole variable domain, remainder taken from reference TRBV5-5 and TRBJ2-3, is DAGVTQSPTHLIKTRGQQVTLRCSPISGHKSVSWYQQVLGQGPQFIFQYYEKEERGRGNFPDRFSARQFPNYSSELNVNALLLGDSALYLCASSFRLAGVSDTQYFGPGTRLTVL.

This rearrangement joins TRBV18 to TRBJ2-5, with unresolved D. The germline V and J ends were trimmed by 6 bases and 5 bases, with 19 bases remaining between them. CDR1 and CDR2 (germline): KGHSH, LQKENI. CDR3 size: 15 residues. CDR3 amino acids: CASSPSRTAVETQYF. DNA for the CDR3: TGTGCCAGCTCGCCCAGTCGTACCGCCGTGGAGACCCAGTACTTC.

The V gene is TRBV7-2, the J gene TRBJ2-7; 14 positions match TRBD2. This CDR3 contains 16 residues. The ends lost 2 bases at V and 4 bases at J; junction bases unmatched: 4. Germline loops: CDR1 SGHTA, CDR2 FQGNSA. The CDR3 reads CASSLRTSGGRYEQYF. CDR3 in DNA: TGTGCCAGCAGCTTAAGGACTAGCGGGGGGAGATACGAGCAGTACTTC.

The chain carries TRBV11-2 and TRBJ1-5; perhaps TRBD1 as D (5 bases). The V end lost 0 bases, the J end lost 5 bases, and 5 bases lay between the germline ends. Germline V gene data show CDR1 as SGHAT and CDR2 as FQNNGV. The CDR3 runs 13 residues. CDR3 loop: CASSLDRDQPQHF. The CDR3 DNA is TGTGCCAGCAGCTTAGACAGGGATCAGCCCCAGCATTTT. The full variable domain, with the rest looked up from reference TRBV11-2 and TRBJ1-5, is EAGVAQSPRYKIIEKRQSVAFWCNPISGHATLYWYQQILGQGPKLLIQFQNNGVVDDSQLPKDRFSAERLKGVDSTLKIQPAKLEDSAVYLCASSLDRDQPQHFGDGTRLSIL.

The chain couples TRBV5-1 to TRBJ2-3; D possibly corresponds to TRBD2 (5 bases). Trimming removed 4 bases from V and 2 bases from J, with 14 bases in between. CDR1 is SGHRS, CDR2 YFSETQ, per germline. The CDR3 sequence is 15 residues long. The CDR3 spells CASSSGRWSTDTQYF. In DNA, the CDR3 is TGCGCCAGCAGCAGCGGTCGCTGGTCCACAGATACGCAGTATTTT.

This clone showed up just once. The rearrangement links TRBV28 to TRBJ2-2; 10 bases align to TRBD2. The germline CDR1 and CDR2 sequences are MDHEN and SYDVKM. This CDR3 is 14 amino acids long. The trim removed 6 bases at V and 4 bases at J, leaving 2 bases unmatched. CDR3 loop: CASRSGRVTGELFF. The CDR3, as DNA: TGTGCCAGCAGGAGCGGGAGGGTCACCGGGGAGCTGTTTTTT.

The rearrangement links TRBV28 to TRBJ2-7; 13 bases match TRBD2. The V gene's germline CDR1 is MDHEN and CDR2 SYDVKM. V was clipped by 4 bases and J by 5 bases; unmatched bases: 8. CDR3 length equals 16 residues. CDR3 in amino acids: CASSSWTSGRRNEQYF. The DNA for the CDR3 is TGTGCCAGCAGTTCATGGACTAGCGGGAGAAGGAACGAGCAGTACTTC.

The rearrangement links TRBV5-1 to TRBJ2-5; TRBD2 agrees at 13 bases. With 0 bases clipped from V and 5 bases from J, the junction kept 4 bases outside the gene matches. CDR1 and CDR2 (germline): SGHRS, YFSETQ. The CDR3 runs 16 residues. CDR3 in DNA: TGCGCCAGCAGCTTGGTACTAGCGGGGGGGCAGGAGACCCAGTACTTC. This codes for CASSLVLAGGQETQYF.

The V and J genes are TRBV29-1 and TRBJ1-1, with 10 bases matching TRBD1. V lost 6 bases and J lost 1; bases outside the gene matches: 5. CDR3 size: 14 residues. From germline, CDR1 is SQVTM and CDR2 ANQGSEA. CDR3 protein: CSVRQGAKNTEAFF. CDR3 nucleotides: TGCAGCGTCCGACAGGGGGCTAAGAACACTGAAGCTTTCTTT.

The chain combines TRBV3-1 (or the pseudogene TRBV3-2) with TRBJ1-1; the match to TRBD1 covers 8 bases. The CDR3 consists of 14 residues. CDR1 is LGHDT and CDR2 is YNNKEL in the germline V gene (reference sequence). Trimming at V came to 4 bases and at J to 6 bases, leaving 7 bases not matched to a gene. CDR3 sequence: CASSPGWTGPEAFF. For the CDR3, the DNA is TGTGCCAGCAGCCCCGGGTGGACAGGGCCTGAAGCTTTCTTT.

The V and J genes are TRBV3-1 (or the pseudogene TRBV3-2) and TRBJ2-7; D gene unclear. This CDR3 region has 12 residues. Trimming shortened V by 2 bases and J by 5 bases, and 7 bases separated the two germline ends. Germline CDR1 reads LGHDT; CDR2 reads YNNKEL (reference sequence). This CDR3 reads CASSQRLHEQYF. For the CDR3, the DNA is TGTGCCAGCAGCCAAAGACTCCACGAGCAGTACTTC.

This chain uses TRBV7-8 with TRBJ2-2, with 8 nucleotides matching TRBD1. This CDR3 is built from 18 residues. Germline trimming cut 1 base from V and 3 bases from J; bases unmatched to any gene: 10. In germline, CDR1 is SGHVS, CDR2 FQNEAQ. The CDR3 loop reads CASSLEVRQGADTGELFF. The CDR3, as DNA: TGTGCCAGCAGCTTAGAAGTTCGGCAGGGGGCGGACACCGGGGAGCTGTTTTTT.

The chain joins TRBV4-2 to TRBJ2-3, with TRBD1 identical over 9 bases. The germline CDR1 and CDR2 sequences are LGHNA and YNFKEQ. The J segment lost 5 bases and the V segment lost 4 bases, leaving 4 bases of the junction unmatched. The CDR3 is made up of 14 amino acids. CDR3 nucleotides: TGTGCCAGCAGCCCCGGGACAGGGCTAGATACGCAGTATTTT. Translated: CASSPGTGLDTQYF.